The source of this T cell receptor (beta chain) is a study of blood T cells in healthy people across ages. CDR1 and CDR2 from the germline V gene are SGHRS and YFSETQ. There are 14 residues in the CDR3. Study-wide findings and caveats: Diversity was higher, and naive CD4+ cells more numerous, in long-lived donors than in aged donors. Possibly confounding the expanded clonotype changes was the fact that donor CMV status was unknown. It was not possible, with unsorted PBMCs, to conclusively compare naive and antigen-experienced cells.

Alongside a J-beta primer mix, a sample-barcoded 5' primer served in a second PCR lasting 7 to 11 cycles. TCRdb passed the 5' RACE reads through MiXCR, listing each CDR3 protein once. This table has about 630,000 distinct CDR3 sequences, under 25% appearing once. A note on this clonotype: What it binds is not known.

The study isolated at least 7 million PBMCs from each sample. The receptor's source is a man aged 65 to 85 in good health. Sample: blood. This sequence joins TRBV5-1 and TRBJ2-1; 10 nucleotides line up with TRBD2. The closer fit of TRBJ2-7 to the DNA end suggests the J call may be wrong. In nucleotides, the CDR3 is TGCGCCAGCAGTCGGTCTAGCGGGAGCTACGAGCAGTACTTC. Translation: CASSRSSGSYEQYF.